One and the same sample provided the 26 T cell receptor beta chains below, sequenced in a study of human thymus T cells. Surgeons resected thymus tissue during corrective heart surgery. Sequencing used immunoSEQ multiplex PCR; TCRdb keeps in-frame clones, though not all of them. Here the sample spans tens of thousands of clones, just over 95% being singletons. Source material: thymus tissue. These receptors came from a boy less than two years old with a congenital heart defect but otherwise immunologically healthy.

This clone was seen only once. The chain has TRBV9 and TRBJ1-4, with a tentative D call TRBD1 (5 bases). V was cut by 0 bases and J by 7 bases, with 16 bases left in between. CDR1 SGDLS and CDR2 YYNGEE come from the germline V gene. There are 16 residues in the CDR3. The CDR3 DNA reads TGTGCCAGCAGCGTAGGCGAGGGACGCGGAGGTGAAAAACTGTTTTTT. Translated, it gives CASSVGEGRGGEKLFF. The full variable domain, rest sourced from reference TRBV9 and TRBJ1-4, is DSGVTQTPKHLITATGQRVTLRCSPRSGDLSVYWYQQSLDQGLQFLIQYYNGEERAKGNILERFSAQQFPDLHSELNLSSLELGDSALYFCASSVGEGRGGEKLFFGSGTQLSVL.

The genes are TRBV29-1 and TRBJ2-7, with 9 bases fitting TRBD1. Germline CDR1 is SQVTM and CDR2 is ANQGSEA. The CDR3 is 13 amino acids. J gave up 5 bases and V 6 bases, and 8 bases lay outside the gene matches. CDR3 region: CSVFRDRENEQYF. CDR3 coding DNA: TGCAGCGTCTTCCGGGACAGGGAAAACGAGCAGTACTTC.

The V and J genes are TRBV7-9 and TRBJ1-1; 9 bases match TRBD1. Trimming at V came to 4 bases and at J to 1 base, leaving 13 bases not matched to a gene. CDR3 length: 18 amino acids. Germline CDR1 and CDR2: SEHNR and FQNEAQ (reference sequence). CDR3 sequence reads: CASSSTFIQGAANTEAFF. CDR3 coding DNA: TGTGCCAGCAGCTCCACATTTATACAGGGGGCTGCGAACACTGAAGCTTTCTTT. The variable domain in full, completed from reference TRBV7-9 and TRBJ1-1, reads DTGVSQNPRHKITKRGQNVTFRCDPISEHNRLYWYRQTLGQGPEFLTYFQNEAQLEKSRLLSDRFSAERPKGSFSTLEIQRTEQGDSAMYLCASSSTFIQGAANTEAFFGQGTRLTVV.

The chain employs TRBV9 and TRBJ2-2; weak D call: TRBD2 (5 bases). V lost 0 bases to trimming and J lost 5 bases, with 5 bases between them. Germline CDR1 SGDLS, CDR2 YYNGEE. The CDR3 length is 13 residues. Here the CDR3 reads CASSVAGTGELFF. The CDR3 nucleotides are TGTGCCAGCAGCGTAGCGGGGACCGGGGAGCTGTTTTTT.

The gene calls are TRBV9 and TRBJ1-4, with 7 bases that match TRBD1. J gave up 5 bases and V 3 bases, and 7 bases lay outside the gene matches. Germline-derived CDR1 and CDR2 are SGDLS and YYNGEE. This CDR3 has 15 residues. The CDR3 DNA reads as TGTGCCAGCAGCGACAGGACAGGAGAGAATGAAAAACTGTTTTTT. Translated, it gives CASSDRTGENEKLFF.

The V gene is TRBV7-9, the J gene TRBJ1-2; D unresolved. This CDR3 contains 16 residues. Trimming stripped 1 base from V and 3 bases from J, with 15 bases between. The V gene's germline CDR1 is SEHNR and CDR2 FQNEAQ (reference sequence). The CDR3 protein is CASSLEQWQADYGYTF. In DNA form, the CDR3 reads TGTGCCAGCAGCTTAGAACAGTGGCAGGCCGACTATGGCTACACCTTC.

The chain recombines TRBV7-8 with TRBJ2-7, with D unclear. The germline CDR1 and CDR2 sequences are SGHVS and FQNEAQ. This CDR3 has 19 amino acids. V was cut by 2 bases and J by 0 bases, with 23 bases left in between. The chain's CDR3 is CASSLLPPRPPRTSYEQYF. For the CDR3, the DNA is TGTGCCAGCAGCTTACTTCCCCCCAGACCACCCCGTACCTCCTACGAGCAGTACTTC.

The chain uses TRBV4-1 and TRBJ1-4, with 8 nucleotides matching TRBD1. This CDR3 contains 16 residues. Germline CDR1 and CDR2: MGHRA and YSYEKL. Trimming at V came to 0 bases and at J to 8 bases, leaving 8 bases not matched to a gene. Written as DNA, the CDR3 is TGCGCCAGCAGCCAAGATGAGGCAGGGGGCGACGAAAAACTGTTTTTT. This translates into CASSQDEAGGDEKLFF.

The CDR3 bases are TGCAGCGTTGAAGATCCGGGACACCCCTCTGGAAACACCATATATTTT. This translates into CSVEDPGHPSGNTIYF. The rearrangement joins TRBV29-1 to TRBJ1-3, with a possible D match to TRBD1 (6 bases). The germline V gene encodes CDR1 SQVTM and CDR2 ANQGSEA. CDR3 size: 16 residues. V dropped 0 bases and J dropped 0 bases, with 12 bases sitting between them.

V and J are TRBV7-9 and TRBJ1-2; perhaps TRBD1 as D (5 bases). V was trimmed by 8 bases and J by 4 bases, leaving 23 bases between them. CDR3 length equals 16 residues. CDR1 and CDR2 from the germline V gene are SEHNR and FQNEAQ (reference sequence). CDR3 residues: CASSSPLGAHLYGYTF. In DNA, the CDR3 is TGTGCCAGCTCCTCGCCGCTTGGGGCCCACCTCTATGGCTACACCTTC.

This sequence joins TRBV7-8 and TRBJ2-5; 9 bases agree with TRBD1. After removal of 5 bases from V and 5 bases from J, the junction contained 9 bases not matched to a gene. The length of the CDR3 is 15 residues. Germline CDR1 reads SGHVS; CDR2 reads FQNEAQ. CDR3 bases: TGTGCCAGCAGCCGTACAGGGGGCGCGGGGGAGACCCAGTACTTC. Amino acid sequence: CASSRTGGAGETQYF.

The rearrangement uses TRBV21-1 and TRBJ1-6. TRBV21-1 is a pseudogene locus. This CDR3 spans 18 amino acids. CDR3: CASSPPGGGGPYNSPLHF. As DNA, the CDR3 is TGTGCCAGCAGCCCCCCCGGAGGGGGAGGCCCCTATAATTCACCCCTCCACTTT.

The chain couples TRBV27 to TRBJ2-3; D not resolved. The germline V and J ends were trimmed by 6 bases and 0 bases, with 10 bases remaining between them. The CDR3 sequence is 14 residues long. CDR1 is MNHEY and CDR2 is SMNVEV in the germline V gene (reference sequence). CDR3: CASRRVGSTDTQYF. DNA for the CDR3: TGTGCCAGCAGGAGAGTGGGCAGCACAGATACGCAGTATTTT.

The chain recombines TRBV7-3 with TRBJ1-6; the D gene is possibly TRBD1 (6 bases). The CDR3 length is 17 residues. Germline CDR1 SGHTA, CDR2 FQGTGA. V lost 0 bases, J lost 5 bases, and 14 bases lay in between. The CDR3 DNA sequence: TGTGCCAGCAGCTTAACCGTCCGGGACATAGATAATTCACCCCTCCACTTT. Translated, it gives CASSLTVRDIDNSPLHF.

The chain uses TRBV14 and TRBJ1-2; a weak D match, TRBD1 (5 bases). Trimming pared 1 base from V and 6 bases from J, leaving 12 bases between. The CDR3 has 14 amino acids. From germline, CDR1 is SGHDN and CDR2 FVKESK. The CDR3 region has the DNA TGTGCCAGCAGCCAAGGAAGGGGTCAGGATGGCTACACCTTC. It translates to CASSQGRGQDGYTF. The full variable domain, with the rest looked up from reference TRBV14 and TRBJ1-2, is EAGVTQFPSHSVIEKGQTVTLRCDPISGHDNLYWYRRVMGKEIKFLLHFVKESKQDESGMPNNRFLAERTGGTYSTLKVQPAELEDSGVYFCASSQGRGQDGYTFGSGTRLTVV.

The V call is TRBV4-3, the J call TRBJ1-1; perhaps TRBD1 as D (5 bases). Germline-derived CDR1 and CDR2 are LGHNA and YSLEER. The CDR3 loop spans 17 amino acids. V lost 0 bases to trimming and J lost 0 bases, with 14 bases between them. The chain's CDR3 is CASSQEEGEGMNTEAFF. The CDR3 nucleotides are TGCGCCAGCAGCCAAGAGGAGGGCGAGGGGATGAACACTGAAGCTTTCTTT.

This chain joins TRBV5-1 and TRBJ2-3; 7 bases map to TRBD2. J lost 1 base, V lost 1 base, and 3 bases had no gene match. This CDR3 region has 15 residues. CDR1 is SGHRS and CDR2 is YFSETQ in the germline V gene. The CDR3: CASSLLAGRTDTQYF. CDR3 DNA: TGCGCCAGCAGCTTGTTAGCGGGCCGCACAGATACGCAGTATTTT.

The V and J genes are TRBV7-9 and TRBJ2-3; possible D gene TRBD2, 7 bases. V was trimmed by 6 bases and J by 4 bases, leaving 20 bases between them. Germline assignment: CDR1 SEHNR and CDR2 FQNEAQ (reference sequence). This CDR3 comprises 16 residues. CDR3 bases: TGTGCCAGCAGTGCCCGAGGGGGGGGGCCCCCAGATACGCAGTATTTT. Translated, it gives CASSARGGGPPDTQYF.

V and J are TRBV5-6 and TRBJ2-7; possible D gene TRBD1, 5 bases. With 6 bases removed from V and 4 bases from J, the gap between germline ends came to 17 bases. Germline V CDR1 and CDR2: SGHDT, YYEEEE. This CDR3 region has 14 residues. As DNA, the CDR3 is TGTGCCAGCACCTTTACGACAGATGAATACGAGCAGTACTTC. Amino acid sequence: CASTFTTDEYEQYF.

The chain recombines TRBV20-1 with TRBJ1-1, with D uncertain. Germline lookup yields CDR1 DFQATT and CDR2 SNEGSKA (reference sequence). V lost 3 bases and J 8 bases, leaving 7 bases between the germline ends. This CDR3 contains 10 residues. The CDR3 region is CSARANEAFF. The CDR3 nucleotides are TGCAGTGCTAGGGCAAACGAAGCTTTCTTT.

The chain has TRBV28 and TRBJ2-7; 7 nucleotides match TRBD2. This CDR3 is built from 16 residues. V dropped 5 bases and J dropped 0; count of bases not matched to a gene: 10. Germline values: CDR1 MDHEN, CDR2 SYDVKM. The chain's CDR3 is CASSPALAEDSYEQYF. The CDR3 nucleotides read TGTGCCAGCAGTCCCGCCCTAGCGGAGGACTCCTACGAGCAGTACTTC.

The chain has TRBV13 and TRBJ2-3; D is uncertain. The CDR3 totals 16 residues. Germline assignment: CDR1 PRHDT and CDR2 FYEKMQ (reference sequence). The germline V and J ends were trimmed by 1 base and 0 bases, with 11 bases remaining between them. DNA of the CDR3: TGTGCCAGCAGCTTAGCGGGTGAGCAGAGCACAGATACGCAGTATTTT. Amino acid sequence: CASSLAGEQSTDTQYF.

This chain uses TRBV2 with TRBJ2-2; no reliable D call. Germline CDR1 is SNHLY and CDR2 is FYNNEI. The V end was cut by 7 bases, the J end by 4 bases, with 13 bases between. The CDR3 sequence is 14 residues long. The CDR3 region is CASKIFPITGELFF. For the CDR3, the DNA is TGTGCCAGCAAAATTTTTCCGATCACCGGGGAGCTGTTTTTT.

The chain employs TRBV5-1 and TRBJ2-1; 8 positions match TRBD1. This CDR3 is built from 17 residues. After removal of 4 bases from V and 2 bases from J, the junction contained 11 bases not matched to a gene. Germline values: CDR1 SGHRS, CDR2 YFSETQ. CDR3 in amino acids: CASSDSSQGATYNEQFF. The CDR3 bases are TGCGCCAGCAGCGATTCGTCCCAGGGGGCCACCTACAATGAGCAGTTCTTC.

V gene TRBV29-1 combines with J gene TRBJ1-1; possibly TRBD1 for D (5 bases). The germline V and J ends were trimmed by 7 bases and 5 bases, with 17 bases remaining between them. The CDR3 extends over 13 amino acids. Per germline, CDR1 SQVTM and CDR2 ANQGSEA. DNA for the CDR3: TGCAGCGCCCTTACAGGACCCTGGACTGAAGCTTTCTTT. Encoded protein: CSALTGPWTEAFF.

The chain uses TRBV6-6 and TRBJ2-3; 11 nucleotides match TRBD2. Germline assignment: CDR1 MNHNY and CDR2 SVGAGI (reference sequence). The CDR3 covers 16 residues. Trimming removed 6 bases from V and 2 bases from J; junction bases left unmatched: 7. The CDR3 DNA is TGTGCCAGCAGCATAGCGGGGGGGCCGAACACAGATACGCAGTATTTT. Amino acid sequence: CASSIAGGPNTDTQYF.